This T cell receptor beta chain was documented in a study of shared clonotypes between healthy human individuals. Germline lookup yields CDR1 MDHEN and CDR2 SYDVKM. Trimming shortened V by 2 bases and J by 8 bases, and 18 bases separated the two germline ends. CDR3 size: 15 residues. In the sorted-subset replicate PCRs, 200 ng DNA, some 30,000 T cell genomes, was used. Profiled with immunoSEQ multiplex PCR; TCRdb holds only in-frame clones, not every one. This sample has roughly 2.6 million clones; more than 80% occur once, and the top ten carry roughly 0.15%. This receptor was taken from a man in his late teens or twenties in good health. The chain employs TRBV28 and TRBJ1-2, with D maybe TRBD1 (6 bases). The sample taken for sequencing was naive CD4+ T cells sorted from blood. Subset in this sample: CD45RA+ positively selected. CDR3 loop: CASSLGFTGLPGYTF. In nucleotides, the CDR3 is TGTGCCAGCAGTTTAGGATTCACAGGGCTTCCCGGCTACACCTTC.